The sequence of this T cell receptor (beta chain) was determined in a study of T cell responses to AZD1222 COVID-19 vaccine. Findings of the study overall: CD4 TCRs linked to vaccination spanned spike, dominating at 160-218 and 743-854. An increase in Spike-specific TCR breadth and depth was observed after two AZD1222 doses. Mostly white British, mostly female donors; authors suggested clonal diversity may be underestimated.

On this clone itself: What it recognizes is unknown. The junction does not match germline at one end; this may be a read error.

Researchers grouped second doses given at about 4 or about 12 weeks into one pool. Using immunoSEQ multiplex PCR, the repertoire was profiled, and TCRdb retains in-frame clones only, with some absent. The repertoire includes 150,000 or so clones, about 91% of them detected once, and roughly 3.8% sits in the top ten. Sequences were derived from peripheral blood, sampled 28 days after the second AZD1222 dose. This sequence was found in an adult who received the AZD1222 COVID-19 vaccine.

The CDR3 loop reads CASSIDPNQGTQYF. In DNA form, the CDR3 reads TGTGCCAGTAGTATAGATCCAAATCAAGGGACCCAGTACTTC. The chain uses TRBV19 and TRBJ2-5; D ambiguous. This CDR3 is built from 14 residues. Germline values: CDR1 LNHDA, CDR2 SQIVND (reference sequence).